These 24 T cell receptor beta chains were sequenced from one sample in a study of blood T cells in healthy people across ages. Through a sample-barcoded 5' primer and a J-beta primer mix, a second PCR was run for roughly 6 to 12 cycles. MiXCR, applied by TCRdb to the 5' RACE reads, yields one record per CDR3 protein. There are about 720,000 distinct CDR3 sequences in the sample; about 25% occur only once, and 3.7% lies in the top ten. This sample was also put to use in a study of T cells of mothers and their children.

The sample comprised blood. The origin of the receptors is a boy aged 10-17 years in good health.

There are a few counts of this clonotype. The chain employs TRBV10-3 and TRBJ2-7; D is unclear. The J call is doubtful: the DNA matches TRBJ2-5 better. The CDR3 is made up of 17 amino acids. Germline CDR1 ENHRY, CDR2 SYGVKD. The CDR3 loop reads CAISDPNPGQWAETQYF. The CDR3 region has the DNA TGTGCCATCAGTGACCCGAATCCGGGTCAATGGGCAGAGACCCAGTACTTC.

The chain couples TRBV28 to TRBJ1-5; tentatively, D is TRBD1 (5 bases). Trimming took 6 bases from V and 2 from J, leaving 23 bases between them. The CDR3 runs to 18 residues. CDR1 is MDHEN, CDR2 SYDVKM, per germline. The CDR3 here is CASSLRQWIWKGNQPQHF. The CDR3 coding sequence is TGTGCCAGCAGCCTAAGACAGTGGATATGGAAGGGCAATCAGCCCCAGCATTTT.

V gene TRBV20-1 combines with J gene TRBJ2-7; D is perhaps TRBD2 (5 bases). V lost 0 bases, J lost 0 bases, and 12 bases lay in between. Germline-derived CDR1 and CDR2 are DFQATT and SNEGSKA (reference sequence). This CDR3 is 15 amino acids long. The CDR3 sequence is CSARDLGSSSYEQYF. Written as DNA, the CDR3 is TGCAGTGCTAGAGATCTTGGGAGTAGCTCCTACGAGCAGTACTTC.

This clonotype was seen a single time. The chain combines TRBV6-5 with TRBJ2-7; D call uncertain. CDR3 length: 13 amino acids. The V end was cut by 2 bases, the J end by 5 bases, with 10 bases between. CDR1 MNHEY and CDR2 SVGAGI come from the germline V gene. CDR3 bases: TGTGCCAGCAGTTACGGCTCAGCCGACGAGCAGTACTTC. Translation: CASSYGSADEQYF.

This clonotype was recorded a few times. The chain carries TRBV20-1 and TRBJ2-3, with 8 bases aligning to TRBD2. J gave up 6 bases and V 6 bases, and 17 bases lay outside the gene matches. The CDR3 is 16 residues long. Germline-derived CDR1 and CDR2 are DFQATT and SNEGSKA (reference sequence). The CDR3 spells CSAPKAGARGGDTQYF. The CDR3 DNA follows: TGCAGTGCCCCGAAAGCGGGAGCCCGGGGGGGGGATACGCAGTATTTT.

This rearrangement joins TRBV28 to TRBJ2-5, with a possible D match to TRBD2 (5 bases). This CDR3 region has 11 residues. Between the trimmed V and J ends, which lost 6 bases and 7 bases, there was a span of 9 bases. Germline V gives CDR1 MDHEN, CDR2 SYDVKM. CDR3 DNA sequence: TGTGCCAGCAGAGATGAGGGGACCCAGTACTTC. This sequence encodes CASRDEGTQYF.

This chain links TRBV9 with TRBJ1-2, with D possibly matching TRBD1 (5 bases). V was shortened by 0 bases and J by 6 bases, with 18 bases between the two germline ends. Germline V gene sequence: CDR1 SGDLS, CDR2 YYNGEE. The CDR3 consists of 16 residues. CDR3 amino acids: CASSVGLLEQGNGYTF. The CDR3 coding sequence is TGTGCCAGCAGCGTAGGGTTGCTGGAGCAGGGAAATGGCTACACCTTC.

The CDR3 region is CASSLGGSQNIQYF. CDR3 nucleotide sequence: TGTGCCAGCAGCTTAGGGGGGAGTCAAAACATTCAGTACTTC. This sequence joins TRBV7-2 and TRBJ2-4; D may match TRBD1 or TRBD2 (5 bases each). Trimming removed 1 base from V and 5 bases from J, with 9 bases in between. Germline values: CDR1 SGHTA, CDR2 FQGNSA. The CDR3 runs 14 residues.

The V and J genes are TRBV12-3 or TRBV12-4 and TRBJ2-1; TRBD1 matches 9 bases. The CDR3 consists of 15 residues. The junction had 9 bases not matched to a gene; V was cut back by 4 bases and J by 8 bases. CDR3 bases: TGTGCCAGCAGTTCCCGGACAGGGGCTTCGGATGAGCAGTTCTTC. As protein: CASSSRTGASDEQFF.

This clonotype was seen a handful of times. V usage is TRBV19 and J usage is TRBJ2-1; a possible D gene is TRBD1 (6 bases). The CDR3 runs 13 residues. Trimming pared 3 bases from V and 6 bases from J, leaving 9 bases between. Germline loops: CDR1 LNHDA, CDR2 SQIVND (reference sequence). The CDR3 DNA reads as TGTGCCAGTAGTATTGTGGGGGCCAATGAGCAGTTCTTC. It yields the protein CASSIVGANEQFF.

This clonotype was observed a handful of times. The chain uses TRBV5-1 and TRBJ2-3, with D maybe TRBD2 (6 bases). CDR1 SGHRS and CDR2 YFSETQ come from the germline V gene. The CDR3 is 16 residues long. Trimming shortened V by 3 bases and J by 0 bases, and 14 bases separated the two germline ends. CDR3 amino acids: CASSSTHSGSTDTQYF. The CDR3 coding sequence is TGCGCCAGCAGCTCGACGCATAGCGGAAGCACAGATACGCAGTATTTT.

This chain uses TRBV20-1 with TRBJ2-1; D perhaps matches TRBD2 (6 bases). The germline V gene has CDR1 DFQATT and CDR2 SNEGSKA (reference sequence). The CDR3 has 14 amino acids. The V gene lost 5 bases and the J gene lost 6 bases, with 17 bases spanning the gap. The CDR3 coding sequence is TGCAGTGCTTCGGGGGTAACAGGAGCCAATGAGCAGTTCTTC. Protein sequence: CSASGVTGANEQFF.

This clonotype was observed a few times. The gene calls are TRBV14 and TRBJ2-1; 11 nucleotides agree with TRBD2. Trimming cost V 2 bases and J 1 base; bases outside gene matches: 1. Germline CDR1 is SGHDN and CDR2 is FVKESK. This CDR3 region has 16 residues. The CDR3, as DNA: TGTGCCAGCAGCCAAATAGCGGGAGGGTCCTACAATGAGCAGTTCTTC. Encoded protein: CASSQIAGGSYNEQFF.

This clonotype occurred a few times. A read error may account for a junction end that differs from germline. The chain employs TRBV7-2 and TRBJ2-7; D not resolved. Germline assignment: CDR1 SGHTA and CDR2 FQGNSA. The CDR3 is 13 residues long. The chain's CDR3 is CASGLSSPYEQYF. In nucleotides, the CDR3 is TGTGCCAGCGGCTTGAGTTCACCCTACGAGCAGTACTTC.

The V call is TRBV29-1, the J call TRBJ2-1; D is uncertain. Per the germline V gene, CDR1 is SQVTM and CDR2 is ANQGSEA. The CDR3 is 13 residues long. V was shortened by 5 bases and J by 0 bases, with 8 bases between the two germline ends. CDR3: CSVKWYSYNEQFF. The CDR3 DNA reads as TGCAGCGTTAAATGGTACTCCTACAATGAGCAGTTCTTC.

CDR3 sequence reads: CASSPPLGRTVDEQFF. In DNA form, the CDR3 reads TGTGCCAGCAGCCCGCCTTTGGGGAGGACCGTAGATGAGCAGTTCTTC. V and J are TRBV7-9 and TRBJ2-1; a weak D match, TRBD2 (6 bases). The germline V and J ends were trimmed by 5 bases and 8 bases, with 22 bases remaining between them. Per the germline V gene, CDR1 is SEHNR and CDR2 is FQNEAQ (reference sequence). The CDR3 spans 16 residues.

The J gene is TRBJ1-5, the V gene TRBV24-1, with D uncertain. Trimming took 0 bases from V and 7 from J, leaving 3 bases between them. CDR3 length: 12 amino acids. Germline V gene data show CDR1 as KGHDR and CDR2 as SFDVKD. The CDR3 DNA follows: TGTGCCACCAGTGATTTGGGACAGCCCCAGCATTTT. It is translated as CATSDLGQPQHF.

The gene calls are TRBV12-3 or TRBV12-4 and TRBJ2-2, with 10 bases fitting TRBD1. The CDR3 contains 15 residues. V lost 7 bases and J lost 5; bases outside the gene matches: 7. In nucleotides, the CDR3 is TGTGCCAGCAATCCGGGACAGGGGAGAACCGGGGAGCTGTTTTTT. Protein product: CASNPGQGRTGELFF.

The chain's CDR3 is CASSPPGLADTQYF. The CDR3, as DNA: TGTGCCAGCTCACCCCCTGGTTTGGCAGATACGCAGTATTTT. The chain links TRBV18 to TRBJ2-3; no clear D. V lost 3 bases, J lost 4 bases, and 11 bases lay in between. Germline-derived CDR1 and CDR2 are KGHSH and LQKENI. The CDR3 is 14 amino acids.

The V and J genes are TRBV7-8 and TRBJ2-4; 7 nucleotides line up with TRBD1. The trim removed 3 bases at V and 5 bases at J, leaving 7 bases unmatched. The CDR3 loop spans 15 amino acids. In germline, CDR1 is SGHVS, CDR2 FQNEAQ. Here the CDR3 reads CASSFNTGVENIQYF. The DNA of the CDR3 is TGTGCCAGCAGCTTCAATACAGGGGTGGAAAACATTCAGTACTTC.

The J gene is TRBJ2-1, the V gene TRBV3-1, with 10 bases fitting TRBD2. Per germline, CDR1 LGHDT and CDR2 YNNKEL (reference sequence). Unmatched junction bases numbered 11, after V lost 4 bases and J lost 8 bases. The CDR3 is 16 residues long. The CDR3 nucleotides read TGTGCCAGCAGCCCCGGGACTAGCGATATTATGGATGAGCAGTTCTTC. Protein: CASSPGTSDIMDEQFF.

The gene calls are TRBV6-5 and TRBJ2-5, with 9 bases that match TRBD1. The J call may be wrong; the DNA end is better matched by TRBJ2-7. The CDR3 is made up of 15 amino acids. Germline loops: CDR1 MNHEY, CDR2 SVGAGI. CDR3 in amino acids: CASSPGTGKSYEQYF. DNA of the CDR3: TGTGCCAGCAGCCCCGGGACAGGGAAATCCTACGAGCAGTACTTC.

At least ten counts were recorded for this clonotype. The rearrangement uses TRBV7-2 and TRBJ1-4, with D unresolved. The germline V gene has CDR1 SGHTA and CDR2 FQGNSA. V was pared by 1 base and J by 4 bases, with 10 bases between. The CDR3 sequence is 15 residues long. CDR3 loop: CASSLDIGFNEKLFF. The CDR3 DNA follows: TGTGCCAGCAGCTTAGATATCGGCTTTAATGAAAAACTGTTTTTT.

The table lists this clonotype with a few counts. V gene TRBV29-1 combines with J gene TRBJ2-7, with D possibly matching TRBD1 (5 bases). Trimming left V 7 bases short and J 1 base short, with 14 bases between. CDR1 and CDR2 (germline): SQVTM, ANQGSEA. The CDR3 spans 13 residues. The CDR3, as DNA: TGCAGCGCAGGGCAAAGAGGATCCTACGAGCAGTACTTC. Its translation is CSAGQRGSYEQYF.